The T cell receptor beta chain under discussion was sequenced for a study of blood T cells in healthy people across ages. Study-level points and caveats: Higher diversity and more naive CD4+ cells were features of long-lived donors, compared to aged donors. Across samples, TCR beta diversity tracked strongly with naive T cell percentage. Diversity figures based on one million T cells were deemed too low.

The authors ran a second PCR of roughly 7 to 11 cycles using a sample-barcoded 5' primer and a J-beta primer mix. Each cDNA molecule was tagged by a template-switch adaptor that had 12 random nucleotides. From the 5' RACE reads, TCRdb called clonotypes with MiXCR, one entry per CDR3 protein. The sample includes some 760,000 distinct CDR3 sequences, 25% of them seen just once. This CDR3 has 14 amino acids. V shed 0 bases and J shed 2 bases, with 6 bases lying between them. The germline gives CDR1 SGHTA, CDR2 FQGTGA. This clonotype was observed a few times. As yet, its antigen is unknown. The same data also went into a second study, on T cells of mothers and their children.

Sequencing was done on a sample of blood. The chain employs TRBV7-3 and TRBJ2-3; the D is unclear. This TCR was recovered from a boy younger than 18 in good health. DNA for the CDR3: TGTGCCAGCAGCTTAACCCCGACCACAGATACGCAGTATTTT. Translated: CASSLTPTTDTQYF.